This entry concerns a single TCR beta chain. Produced via immunoSEQ multiplex PCR; TCRdb's table is partial and in-frame only. Seen here are fewer than 200,000 clones, around nine tenths observed once, and the top ten hold roughly 0.9%. V lost 1 base to trimming and J lost 2 bases, with 14 bases between them. This CDR3 comprises 16 residues. Germline V lookup: CDR1 ENHRY, CDR2 SYGVKD. This sample was taken from a study of blood T cell repertoires in COVID-19. Study-wide background: PBMCs, B-cell-depleted T cells, or T cells provided the cDNA or gDNA that made up the material.

The sample consisted of peripheral blood. The J gene is TRBJ1-2, the V gene TRBV10-3; the D gene is possibly TRBD1 (5 bases). This receptor was obtained from a woman aged 18 to 35 who had recovered from COVID-19. The CDR3 DNA follows: TGTGCCATCAGTGAGTTCATAATGTCAGGGAACTATGGCTACACCTTC. It specifies CAISEFIMSGNYGYTF.